This TCR beta chain was identified in a study of T cell repertoires in cytomegalovirus infection. This clonotype has a handful of counts. TCRdb passed the reads through MiXCR, listing each CDR3 protein once. Altogether over 100,000 distinct CDR3 sequences are present, 16% being singletons, with the ten largest covering 8%. This clonotype was sampled from a human donor in good health (CMV status not recorded). Some clones in this sample may be carry-over from other donors' samples. The sequenced material came from PBMCs.

CDR3 in amino acids: CASSLGPTGSYEQYF. CDR3 bases: TGTGCCAGCAGCTTAGGACCGACAGGGTCCTACGAGCAGTACTTC. The chain joins TRBV11-2 to TRBJ2-7; the match to TRBD1 covers 7 bases. Germline trimming cut 1 base from V and 1 base from J; bases unmatched to any gene: 4. The length of the CDR3 is 15 residues. Germline CDR1 and CDR2: SGHAT and FQNNGV.